This entry describes one T cell receptor beta chain. It lacks a known antigen. Base quality data are lacking; no much larger clone is found one base away. Read against the paper, the sample's time point label means: week 11, during vaccination. Each vaccine dose, consisting of 300 ug of a 20-mer mutant IDH1 peptide in Montanide, was administered subcutaneously with topical imiquimod. The donors had newly diagnosed IDH1-mutant astrocytomas of WHO grade 3 or 4 that showed loss of nuclear ATRX. The samples were drawn from NOA16, a multicentre, single-arm, open-label phase I trial in Germany that tested a mutant IDH1 peptide vaccine in humans for the first time. The DNeasy Blood and Tissue Kit was used to extract genomic DNA from EDTA blood for TCRB sequencing. CDR1 and CDR2, per the germline V gene (reference sequence), are MNHEY and SMNVEV. Inclusive of the bounding cysteine and phenylalanine, the CDR3 is 17 residues long. Only CDR3 DNA remains: 51 bases, in frame from the first base. V and J are truncated by 1 base and 2 bases respectively, leaving an intervening sequence of 17 bases.

This sample was included in a study of a mutant IDH1 vaccine in newly diagnosed glioma (dated by TCRdb to the early 2020s). About the study as a whole: Patients were given eight vaccinations, in weeks 1, 3, 5, 7, 11, 15, 19 and 23, which matched visits V03 through V10. Vaccination began 4-6 weeks after radiotherapy alone, or alongside temozolomide cycles in the chemotherapy-containing groups. Six visits were used for peripheral blood collection: V03 (baseline), V05, V07, V10, V12 and V13. Prior to enrollment, patients had been given standard therapy consisting of radiotherapy alone, temozolomide alone, or radiochemotherapy with temozolomide, with the combination given to most patients. Of the 32 patients who were treated, approximately 62% were male and about 40% were female, and the mean age was about 37 years. For exploratory analyses, longitudinal TCRB deep sequencing was carried out in 25 to 30 treated patients wherever samples were available. General findings and caveats noted by the study authors: Pseudoprogression appeared unrelated to alterations in the top peripheral T cell clonotypes detected by TCRB sequencing. Selection of PBMC samples for TCRB deep sequencing was based on availability. It was noted by the authors that analyses of patient blood samples could not be reproduced owing to sample limitations. Immune responses induced by the vaccine were seen in around 93% of patients across multiple MHC alleles.

Libraries came from the immunoSEQ multiplex PCR assay. Rearranged TCR beta chain sequences were amplified with the hsTCRB Kit following the manufacturer's protocol. An Illumina MiSeq was used to sequence the TCRB libraries. As for how the authors treated the data: The kit vendor's proprietary platform handled demultiplexing, trimming and gene mapping. TCRdb re-hosts the immuneACCESS table, in-frame sequences only. Its copies lack some clones; in the studies checked, an unresolved V gene accounts for under half of them, and the cause for the rest is not known. V and J calls and clone size are as listed in that table; D and trimming were resolved from the DNA. This sample gives 50,000 to 65,000 clones in total; roughly 80% of them show up just once. The top ten clones comprise approximately 9.5% of the sample.

This clonotype was obtained from a woman aged 50 to 65 with glioma. The material sequenced was PBMCs, taken from a glioma patient whose treatment included an IDH1 peptide vaccine. This chain joins TRBV27 to TRBJ1-2; the D gene assignment is ambiguous. DNA sequence: TGTGCCAGCAGTTTATGGGCAGGCCGAACTTTGAACTATGGCTACACCTTC. It translates to CASSLWAGRTLNYGYTF.